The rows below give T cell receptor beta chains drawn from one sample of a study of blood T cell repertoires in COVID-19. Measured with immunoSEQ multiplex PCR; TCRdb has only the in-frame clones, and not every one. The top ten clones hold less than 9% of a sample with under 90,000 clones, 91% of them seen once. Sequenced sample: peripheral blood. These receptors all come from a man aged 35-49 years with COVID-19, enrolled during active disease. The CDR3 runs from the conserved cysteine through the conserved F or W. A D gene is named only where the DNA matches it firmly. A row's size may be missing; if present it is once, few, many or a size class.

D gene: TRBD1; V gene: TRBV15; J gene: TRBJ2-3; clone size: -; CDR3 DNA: TGTGCCACCCGACTGAGGACAGGGCGGGCAGATACGCAGTATTTT; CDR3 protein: CATRLRTGRADTQYF
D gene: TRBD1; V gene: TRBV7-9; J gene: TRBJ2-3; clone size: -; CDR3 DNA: TGTGCCAGCAGCACAGGACAGGGCGCGCAGTATTTT; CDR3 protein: CASSTGQGAQYF
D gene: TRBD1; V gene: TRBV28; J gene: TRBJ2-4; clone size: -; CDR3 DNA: TGTGCCAGCAGTTTTAATTTCGGGACAGGGGGCGCACGGGCCAAAAACATTCAGTACTTC; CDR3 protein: CASSFNFGTGGARAKNIQYF
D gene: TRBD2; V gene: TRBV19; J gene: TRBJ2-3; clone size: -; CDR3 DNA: TGTGCCACCGTGGCGGGGATAGCGGGGGGGATAGATACGCAGTATTTT; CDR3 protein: CATVAGIAGGIDTQYF
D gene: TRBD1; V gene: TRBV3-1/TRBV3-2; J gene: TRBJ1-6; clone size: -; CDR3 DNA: TGTGCCAGCAACCGGGACAGCTATAATTCACCCCTCCACTTT; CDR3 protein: CASNRDSYNSPLHF
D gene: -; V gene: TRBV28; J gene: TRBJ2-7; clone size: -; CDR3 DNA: TGTGCCAGCAGTCAGACAGGCTACGAGCAGTACTTC; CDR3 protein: CASSQTGYEQYF
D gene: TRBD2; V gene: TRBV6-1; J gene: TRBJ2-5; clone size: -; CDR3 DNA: TGTGCCAGCAGCCGAGGCGGGACTAGCAGAGAGACCCAGTACTTC; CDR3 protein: CASSRGGTSRETQYF
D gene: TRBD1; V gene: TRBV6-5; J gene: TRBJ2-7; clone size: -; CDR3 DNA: TGTGCCAGCAGTACTCAGGGGGCTAATTACGAGCAGTACTTC; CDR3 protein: CASSTQGANYEQYF
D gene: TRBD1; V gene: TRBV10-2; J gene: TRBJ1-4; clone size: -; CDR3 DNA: TGCGCCAGCAGTGAGACAGGGGGCGGGGATGAAAAACTGTTTTTT; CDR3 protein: CASSETGGGDEKLFF
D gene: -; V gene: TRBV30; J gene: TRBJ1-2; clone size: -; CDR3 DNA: TGTGCCTTACAGGAGATCAACTATGGCTACACCTTC; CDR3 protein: CALQEINYGYTF
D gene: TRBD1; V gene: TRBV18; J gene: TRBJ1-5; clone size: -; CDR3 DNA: TGTGCCAGCTCACCAATGACAGGGGGCAATAATCAGCCCCAGCATTTT; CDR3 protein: CASSPMTGGNNQPQHF
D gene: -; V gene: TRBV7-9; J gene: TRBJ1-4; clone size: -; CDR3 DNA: TGTGCCAGCAGGCGGGGGGCTCGCAATGAAAAACTGTTTTTT; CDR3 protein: CASRRGARNEKLFF
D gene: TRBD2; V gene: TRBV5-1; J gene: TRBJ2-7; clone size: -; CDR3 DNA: TGCGCCAGCAGCTTGAGACCTAGCGGGGCAAGCTACGAGCAGTACTTC; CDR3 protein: CASSLRPSGASYEQYF
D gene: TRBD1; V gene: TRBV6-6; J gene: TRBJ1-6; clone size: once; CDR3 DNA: TGTGCCAGCAGTCGATTACAGGGGGCAGATTCACCCCTCCACTTT; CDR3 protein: CASSRLQGADSPLHF
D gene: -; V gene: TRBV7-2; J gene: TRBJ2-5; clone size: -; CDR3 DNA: TGTGCCAGCAGCTTATTCAGGGATCAAGAGACCCAGTACTTC; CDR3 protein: CASSLFRDQETQYF
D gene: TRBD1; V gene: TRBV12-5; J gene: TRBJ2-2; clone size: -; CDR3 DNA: TGTGCTAGTGTGCCAGGGGGCGGCACCGGGGAGCTGTTTTTT; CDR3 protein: CASVPGGGTGELFF
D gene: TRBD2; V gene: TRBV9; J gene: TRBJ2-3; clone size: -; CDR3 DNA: TGTGCCAGCAGCGTGGGAGGGAATTCAGATACGCAGTATTTT; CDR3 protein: CASSVGGNSDTQYF
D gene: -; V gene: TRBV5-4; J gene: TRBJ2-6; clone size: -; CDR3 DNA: TGTGCCAGCAGCCCGAGGCCTTCTGGGGCCAACGTCCTGACTTTC; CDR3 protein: CASSPRPSGANVLTF
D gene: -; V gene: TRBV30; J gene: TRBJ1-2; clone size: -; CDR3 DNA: TGTGCCTGGAGTGTTGGGGCAGGGGAGCGTTACACCTTC; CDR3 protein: CAWSVGAGERYTF
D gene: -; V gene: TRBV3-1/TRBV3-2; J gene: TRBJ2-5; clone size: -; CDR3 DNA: TGTGCCAGCAGCCAAATTGGGGGCCGGCGAGGCGAGACCCAGTACTTC; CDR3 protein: CASSQIGGRRGETQYF
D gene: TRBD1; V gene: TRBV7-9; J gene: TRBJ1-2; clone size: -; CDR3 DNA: TGTGCCAGCAGCCCGGACAGGGAAAACTATGGCTACACCTTC; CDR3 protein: CASSPDRENYGYTF
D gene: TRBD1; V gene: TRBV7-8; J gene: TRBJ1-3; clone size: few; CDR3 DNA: TGTGCCAGCAGCCTACAGGGGGTCGGAAACACCATATATTTT; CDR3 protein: CASSLQGVGNTIYF
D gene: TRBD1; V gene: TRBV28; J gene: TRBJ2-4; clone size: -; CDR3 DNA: TGTGCCAGCAGTCCTCCCCCGACAGGGCTGGGCAAAAACATTCAGTACTTC; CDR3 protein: CASSPPPTGLGKNIQYF
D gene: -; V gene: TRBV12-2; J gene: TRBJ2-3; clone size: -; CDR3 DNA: TGTGCAAGTCGCTTAGGTCCAGGGGGCCGTACAGATACGCAGTATTTT; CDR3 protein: CASRLGPGGRTDTQYF
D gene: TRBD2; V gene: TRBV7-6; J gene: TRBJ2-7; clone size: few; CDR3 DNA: TGTGCCAGCAGCTTTAGCGGGGGGGCCTTGTCCGAGCAGTACTTC; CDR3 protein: CASSFSGGALSEQYF
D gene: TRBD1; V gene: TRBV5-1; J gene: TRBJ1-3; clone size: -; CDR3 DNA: TGCGCCAGCAGCGTCACAGGGGGTACTGGAAACACCATATATTTT; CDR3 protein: CASSVTGGTGNTIYF
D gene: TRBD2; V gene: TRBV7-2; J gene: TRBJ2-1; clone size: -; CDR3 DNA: TGTGCCAGCAGACCGGGGGGATCCTACAATGAGCAGTTCTTC; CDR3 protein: CASRPGGSYNEQFF